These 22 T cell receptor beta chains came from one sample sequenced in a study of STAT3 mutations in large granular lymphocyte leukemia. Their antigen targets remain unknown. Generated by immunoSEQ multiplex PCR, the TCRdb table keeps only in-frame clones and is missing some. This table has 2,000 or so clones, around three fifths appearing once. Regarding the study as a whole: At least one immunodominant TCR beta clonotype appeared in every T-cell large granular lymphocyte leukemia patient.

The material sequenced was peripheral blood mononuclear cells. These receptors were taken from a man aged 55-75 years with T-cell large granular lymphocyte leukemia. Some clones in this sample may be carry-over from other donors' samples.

The CDR3 reads CASWDRHQETQYF. The CDR3 DNA sequence: TGCGCCAGCTGGGACAGGCACCAAGAGACCCAGTACTTC. J is TRBJ2-5 and V is TRBV5-1; 8 bases align to TRBD1. The J segment lost 0 bases and the V segment lost 7 bases, leaving 2 bases of the junction unmatched. The CDR3 spans 13 residues. Germline CDR1 reads SGHRS; CDR2 reads YFSETQ. The whole variable domain, remainder taken from reference TRBV5-1 and TRBJ2-5, is KAGVTQTPRYLIKTRGQQVTLSCSPISGHRSVSWYQQTPGQGLQFLFEYFSETQRNKGNFPGRFSGRQFSNSRSEMNVSTLELGDSALYLCASWDRHQETQYFGPGTRLLVL.

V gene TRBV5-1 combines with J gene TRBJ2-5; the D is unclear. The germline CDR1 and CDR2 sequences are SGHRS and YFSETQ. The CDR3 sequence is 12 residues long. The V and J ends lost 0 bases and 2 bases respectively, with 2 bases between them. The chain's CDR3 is CASSLVQETQYF. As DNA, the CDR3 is TGCGCCAGCAGCTTGGTTCAAGAGACCCAGTACTTC.

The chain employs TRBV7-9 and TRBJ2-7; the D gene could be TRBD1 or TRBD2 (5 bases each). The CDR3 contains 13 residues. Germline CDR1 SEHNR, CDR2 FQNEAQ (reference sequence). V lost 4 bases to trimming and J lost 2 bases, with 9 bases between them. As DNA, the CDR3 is TGTGCCAGCAGCTCGGGACGGGCCTACGAGCAGTACTTC. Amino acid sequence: CASSSGRAYEQYF.

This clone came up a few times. CDR3 loop: CSVALAVLAHTQYF. The CDR3 DNA reads as TGCAGCGTTGCACTAGCGGTCCTCGCTCATACGCAGTATTTT. The chain uses TRBV29-1 and TRBJ2-3; 8 positions match TRBD2. Germline V lookup: CDR1 SQVTM, CDR2 ANQGSEA. The CDR3 extends over 14 amino acids. V shed 4 bases and J 7 bases; nucleotides not matched to a gene: 10.

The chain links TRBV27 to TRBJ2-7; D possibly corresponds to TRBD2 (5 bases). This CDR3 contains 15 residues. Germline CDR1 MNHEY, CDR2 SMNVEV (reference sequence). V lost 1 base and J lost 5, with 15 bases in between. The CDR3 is CASSLYGNLNNEQYF. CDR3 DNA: TGTGCCAGCAGTTTATACGGGAATTTGAATAACGAGCAGTACTTC.

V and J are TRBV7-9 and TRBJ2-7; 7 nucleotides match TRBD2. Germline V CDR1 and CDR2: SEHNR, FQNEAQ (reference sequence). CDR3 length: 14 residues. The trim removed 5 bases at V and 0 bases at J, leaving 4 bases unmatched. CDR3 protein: CASSVSGFSYEQYF. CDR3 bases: TGTGCCAGCAGCGTTAGCGGGTTCTCCTACGAGCAGTACTTC.

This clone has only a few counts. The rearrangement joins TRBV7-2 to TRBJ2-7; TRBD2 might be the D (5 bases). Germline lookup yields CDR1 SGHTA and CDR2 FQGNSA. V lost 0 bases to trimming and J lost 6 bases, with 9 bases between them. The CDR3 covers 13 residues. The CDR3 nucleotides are TGTGCCAGCAGCTTAGCGAGAGGGAGCGAGCAGTACTTC. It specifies CASSLARGSEQYF.

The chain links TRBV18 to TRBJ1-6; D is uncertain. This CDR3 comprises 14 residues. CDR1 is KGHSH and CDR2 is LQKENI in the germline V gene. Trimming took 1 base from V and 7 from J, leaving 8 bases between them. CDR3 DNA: TGTGCCAGCTCACCACTATTGGGCAATTCACCCCTCCACTTT. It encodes CASSPLLGNSPLHF.

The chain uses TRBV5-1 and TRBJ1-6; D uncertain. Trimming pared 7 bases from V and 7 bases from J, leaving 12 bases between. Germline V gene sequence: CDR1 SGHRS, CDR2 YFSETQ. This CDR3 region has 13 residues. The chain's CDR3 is CASSYWANSPLHF. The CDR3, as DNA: TGCGCCAGCTCGTATTGGGCGAATTCACCCCTCCACTTT.

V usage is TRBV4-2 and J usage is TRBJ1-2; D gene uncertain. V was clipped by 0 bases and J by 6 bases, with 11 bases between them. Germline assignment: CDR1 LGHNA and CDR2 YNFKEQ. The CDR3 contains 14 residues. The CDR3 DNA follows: TGTGCCAGCAGCCAAGATCGACGGTCTAATGGCTACACCTTC. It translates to CASSQDRRSNGYTF.

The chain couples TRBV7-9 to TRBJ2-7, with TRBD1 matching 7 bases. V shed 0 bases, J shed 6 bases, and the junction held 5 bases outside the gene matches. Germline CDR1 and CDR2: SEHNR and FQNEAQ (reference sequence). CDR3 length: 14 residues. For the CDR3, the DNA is TGTGCCAGCAGCTTAGCAGGAACAGGGGTCGAGCAGTACTTC. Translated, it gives CASSLAGTGVEQYF.

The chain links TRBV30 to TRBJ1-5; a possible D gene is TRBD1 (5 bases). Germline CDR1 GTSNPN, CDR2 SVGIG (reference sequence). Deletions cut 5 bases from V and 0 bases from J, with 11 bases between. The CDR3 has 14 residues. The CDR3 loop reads CAWARRDSNQPQHF. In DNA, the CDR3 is TGTGCCTGGGCCCGCAGGGATAGCAATCAGCCCCAGCATTTT.

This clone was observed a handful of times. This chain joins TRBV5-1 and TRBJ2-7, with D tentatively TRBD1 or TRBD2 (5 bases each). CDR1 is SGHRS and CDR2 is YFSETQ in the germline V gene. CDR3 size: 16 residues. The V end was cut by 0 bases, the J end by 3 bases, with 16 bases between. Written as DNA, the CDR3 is TGCGCCAGCAGCTTGGGCAGGAGTGGGGACGTCTACGAGCAGTACTTC. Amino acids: CASSLGRSGDVYEQYF.

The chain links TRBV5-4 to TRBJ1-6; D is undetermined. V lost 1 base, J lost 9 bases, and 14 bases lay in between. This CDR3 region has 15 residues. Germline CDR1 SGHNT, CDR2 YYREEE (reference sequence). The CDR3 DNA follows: TGTGCCAGCAGCTTGTCAGGACGATCGGGTTCACCCCTCCACTTT. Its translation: CASSLSGRSGSPLHF.

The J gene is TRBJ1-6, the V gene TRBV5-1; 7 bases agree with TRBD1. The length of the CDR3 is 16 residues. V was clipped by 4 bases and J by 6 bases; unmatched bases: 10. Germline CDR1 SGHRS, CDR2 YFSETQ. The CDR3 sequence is CASSAASQGTNSPLHF. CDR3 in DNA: TGCGCCAGCAGCGCCGCATCACAGGGGACTAATTCACCCCTCCACTTT. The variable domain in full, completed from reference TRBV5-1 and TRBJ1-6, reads KAGVTQTPRYLIKTRGQQVTLSCSPISGHRSVSWYQQTPGQGLQFLFEYFSETQRNKGNFPGRFSGRQFSNSRSEMNVSTLELGDSALYLCASSAASQGTNSPLHFGNGTRLTVT.

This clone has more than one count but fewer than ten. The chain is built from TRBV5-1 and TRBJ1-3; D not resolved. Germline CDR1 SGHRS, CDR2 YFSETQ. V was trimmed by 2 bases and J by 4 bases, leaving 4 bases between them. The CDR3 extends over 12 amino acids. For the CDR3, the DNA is TGCGCCAGCAGCTTTGAGGGAAACACCATATATTTT. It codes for CASSFEGNTIYF.

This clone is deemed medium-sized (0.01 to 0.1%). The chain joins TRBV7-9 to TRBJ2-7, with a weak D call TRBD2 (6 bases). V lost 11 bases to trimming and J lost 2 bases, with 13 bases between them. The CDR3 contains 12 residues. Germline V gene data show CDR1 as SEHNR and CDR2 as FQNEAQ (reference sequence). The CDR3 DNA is TGTGCCGGGGAGGATTCAACCTACGAGCAGTACTTC. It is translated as CAGEDSTYEQYF.

The chain's CDR3 is CASSSGQGAYEQYF. The CDR3 coding sequence is TGTGCCAGCAGCTCGGGACAGGGGGCCTACGAGCAGTACTTC. The chain couples TRBV6-5 to TRBJ2-7; 11 nucleotides agree with TRBD1. The CDR3 sequence is 14 residues long. Germline values: CDR1 MNHEY, CDR2 SVGAGI. V was clipped by 6 bases and J by 2 bases; unmatched bases: 3.

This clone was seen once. Written as DNA, the CDR3 is TGCGCCAGCAGCTTGGGGACAGTTAATCAGCCCCAGCATTTT. This sequence encodes CASSLGTVNQPQHF. V gene TRBV5-1 combines with J gene TRBJ1-5; perhaps TRBD1 as D (6 bases). Deletions cut 0 bases from V and 4 bases from J, with 8 bases between. The CDR3 sequence is 14 residues long. The germline V gene has CDR1 SGHRS and CDR2 YFSETQ. Full variable domain (remainder filled in from reference TRBV5-1 and TRBJ1-5): KAGVTQTPRYLIKTRGQQVTLSCSPISGHRSVSWYQQTPGQGLQFLFEYFSETQRNKGNFPGRFSGRQFSNSRSEMNVSTLELGDSALYLCASSLGTVNQPQHFGDGTRLSIL.

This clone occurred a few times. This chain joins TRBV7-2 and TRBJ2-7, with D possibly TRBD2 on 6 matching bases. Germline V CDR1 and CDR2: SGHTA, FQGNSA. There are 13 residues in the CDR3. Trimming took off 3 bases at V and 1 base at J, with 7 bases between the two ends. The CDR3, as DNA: TGTGCCAGCAGCTTTGGGAGGTCCTACGAGCAGTACTTC. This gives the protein CASSFGRSYEQYF.

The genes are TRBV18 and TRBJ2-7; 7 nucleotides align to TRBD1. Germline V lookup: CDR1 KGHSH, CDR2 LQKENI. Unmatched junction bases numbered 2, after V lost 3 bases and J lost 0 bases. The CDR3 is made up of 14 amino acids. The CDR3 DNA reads TGTGCCAGCTCACCGACAGGGAGCTCCTACGAGCAGTACTTC. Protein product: CASSPTGSSYEQYF.

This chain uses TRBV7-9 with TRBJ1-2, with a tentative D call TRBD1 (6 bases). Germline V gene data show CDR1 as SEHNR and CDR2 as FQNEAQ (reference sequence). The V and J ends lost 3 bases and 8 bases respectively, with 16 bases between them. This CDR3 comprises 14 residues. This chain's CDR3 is CASSLGHPGSGYTF. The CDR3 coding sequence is TGTGCCAGCAGCTTGGGACACCCAGGCTCGGGCTACACCTTC.